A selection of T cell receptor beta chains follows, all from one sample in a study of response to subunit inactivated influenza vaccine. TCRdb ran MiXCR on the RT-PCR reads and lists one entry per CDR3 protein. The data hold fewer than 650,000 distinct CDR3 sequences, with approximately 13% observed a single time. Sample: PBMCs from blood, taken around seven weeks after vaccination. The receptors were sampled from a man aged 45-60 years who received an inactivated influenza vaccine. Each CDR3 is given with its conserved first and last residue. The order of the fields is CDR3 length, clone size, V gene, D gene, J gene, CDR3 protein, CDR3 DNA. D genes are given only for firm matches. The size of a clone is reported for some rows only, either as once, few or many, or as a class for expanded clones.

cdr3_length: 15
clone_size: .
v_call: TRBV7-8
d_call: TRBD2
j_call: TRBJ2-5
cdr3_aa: CASSRGLAGRETQYF
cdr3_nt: TGTGCCAGCAGCCGGGGACTAGCGGGACGGGAGACCCAGTACTTC

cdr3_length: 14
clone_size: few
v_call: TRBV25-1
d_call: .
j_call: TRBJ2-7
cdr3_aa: CASSEAGNSYEQYF
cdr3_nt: TGTGCCAGCAGTGAAGCAGGGAACTCCTACGAGCAGTACTTC

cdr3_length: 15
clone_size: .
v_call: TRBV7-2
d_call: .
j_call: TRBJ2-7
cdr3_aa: CASSPDVAISYEQYF
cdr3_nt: TGTGCCAGCAGCCCCGACGTGGCGATCTCCTACGAGCAGTACTTC

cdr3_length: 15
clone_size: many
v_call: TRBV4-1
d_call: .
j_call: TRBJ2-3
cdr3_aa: CASSQGQGGTDTQYF
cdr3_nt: TGCGCCAGCAGCCAAGGCCAGGGTGGGACAGATACGCAGTATTTT

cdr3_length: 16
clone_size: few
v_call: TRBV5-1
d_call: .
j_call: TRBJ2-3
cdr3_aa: CASSLVAAPSSAQWYF
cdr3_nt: TGCGCCAGCAGCTTGGTGGCCGCTCCTTCGTCTGCGCAGTGGTATTTT

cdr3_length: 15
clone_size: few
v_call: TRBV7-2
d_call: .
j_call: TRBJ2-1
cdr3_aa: CASSLWADTYNEQFF
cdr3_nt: TGTGCCAGCAGCTTATGGGCAGACACCTACAATGAGCAGTTCTTC

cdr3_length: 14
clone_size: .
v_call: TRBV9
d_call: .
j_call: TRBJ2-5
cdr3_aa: CASSVDPQQETQYF
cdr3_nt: TGTGCCAGCAGCGTAGATCCACAGCAAGAGACCCAGTACTTC

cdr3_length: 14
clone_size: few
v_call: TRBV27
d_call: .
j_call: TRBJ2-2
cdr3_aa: CASSRQRHTGELFF
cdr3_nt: TGTGCCAGCAGTAGACAGAGGCACACCGGGGAGCTGTTTTTT

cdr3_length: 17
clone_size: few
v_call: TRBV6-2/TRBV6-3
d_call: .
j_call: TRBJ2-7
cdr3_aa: CASSYSKAPGRFYEQYF
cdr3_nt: TGTGCCAGCAGTTACTCGAAAGCGCCGGGACGGTTCTACGAGCAGTACTTC

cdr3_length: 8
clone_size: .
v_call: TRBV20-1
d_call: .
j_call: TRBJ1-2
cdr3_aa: CSGTENTF
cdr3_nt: TGCAGTGGAACCGAAAATACCTTC

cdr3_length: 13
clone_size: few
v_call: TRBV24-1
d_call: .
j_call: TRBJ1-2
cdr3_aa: CATSDSDSYGYTF
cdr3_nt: TGTGCCACCAGTGATTCCGACAGCTATGGCTACACCTTC

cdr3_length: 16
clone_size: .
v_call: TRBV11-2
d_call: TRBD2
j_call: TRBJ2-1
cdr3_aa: CASSPPPGGGYNEQFF
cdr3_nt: TGTGCCAGCAGCCCCCCTCCCGGCGGGGGGTACAATGAGCAGTTCTTC

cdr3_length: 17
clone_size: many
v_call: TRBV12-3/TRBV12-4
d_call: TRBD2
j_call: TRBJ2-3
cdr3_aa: CASSHSTSGVSTDTQYF
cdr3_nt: TGTGCCAGCAGCCACTCTACTAGCGGGGTGAGCACAGATACGCAGTATTTT

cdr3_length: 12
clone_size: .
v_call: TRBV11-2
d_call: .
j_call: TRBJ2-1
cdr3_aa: CASSQNVGEQFF
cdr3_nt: TGTGCCAGCAGCCAAAACGTGGGGGAGCAGTTCTTC

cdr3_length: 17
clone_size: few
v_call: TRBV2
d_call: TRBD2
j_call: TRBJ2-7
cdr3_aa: CASSPGLAGGATYEQYF
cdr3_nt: TGTGCCAGCAGCCCCGGACTAGCGGGGGGGGCTACCTACGAGCAGTACTTC

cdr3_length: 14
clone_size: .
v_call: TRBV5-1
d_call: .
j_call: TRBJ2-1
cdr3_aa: CASRLDKTGGEQFF
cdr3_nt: TGCGCCAGCAGACTAGACAAAACCGGGGGTGAGCAGTTCTTC

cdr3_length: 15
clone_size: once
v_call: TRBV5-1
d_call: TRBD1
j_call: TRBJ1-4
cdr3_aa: CASSSLTGRNEKLFF
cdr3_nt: TGCGCCAGCAGCTCTCTGACAGGGAGGAATGAAAAACTGTTTTTT

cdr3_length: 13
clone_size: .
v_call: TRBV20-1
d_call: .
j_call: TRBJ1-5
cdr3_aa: CSARDRGNQPQHF
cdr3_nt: TGCAGTGCTAGAGATCGGGGGAATCAGCCCCAGCATTTT

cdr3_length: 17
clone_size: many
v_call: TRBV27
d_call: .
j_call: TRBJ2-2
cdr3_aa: CASSPRWGGVHTGELFF
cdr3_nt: TGTGCCAGCAGTCCCCGATGGGGGGGCGTTCACACCGGGGAGCTGTTTTTT

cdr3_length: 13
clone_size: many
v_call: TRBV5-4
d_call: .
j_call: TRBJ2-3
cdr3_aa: CASQGLTRDTQYF
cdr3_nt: TGTGCCAGCCAGGGCCTAACGCGGGATACGCAGTATTTT

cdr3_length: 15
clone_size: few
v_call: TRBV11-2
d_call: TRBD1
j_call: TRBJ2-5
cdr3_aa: CASSADPGQFETQYF
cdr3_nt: TGTGCCAGCAGCGCCGATCCGGGACAGTTTGAGACCCAGTACTTC

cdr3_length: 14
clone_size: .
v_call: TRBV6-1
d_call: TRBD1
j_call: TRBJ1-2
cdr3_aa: CASSTRDRSDGYTF
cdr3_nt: TGTGCCAGCAGTACACGGGACAGGAGTGATGGCTACACCTTC

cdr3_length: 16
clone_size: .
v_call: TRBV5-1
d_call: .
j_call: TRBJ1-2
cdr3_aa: CASSLQGNGGIYGYTF
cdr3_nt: TGCGCCAGCAGCTTGCAGGGGAACGGGGGTATCTATGGCTACACCTTC

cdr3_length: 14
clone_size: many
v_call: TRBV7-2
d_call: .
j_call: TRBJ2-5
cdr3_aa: CASSIGGGQETQYF
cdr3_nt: TGTGCCAGCAGCATCGGGGGCGGCCAAGAGACCCAGTACTTC

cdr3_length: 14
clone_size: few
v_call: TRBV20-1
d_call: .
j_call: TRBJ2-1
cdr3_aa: CRTAALTSYNEQFF
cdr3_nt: TGCAGGACCGCGGCCTTGACTTCCTACAATGAGCAGTTCTTC

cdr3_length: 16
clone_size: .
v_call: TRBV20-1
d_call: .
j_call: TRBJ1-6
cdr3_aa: CSARDPQTASDSPLHF
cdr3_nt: TGCAGTGCTAGAGATCCTCAGACTGCGTCGGATTCACCCCTCCACTTT

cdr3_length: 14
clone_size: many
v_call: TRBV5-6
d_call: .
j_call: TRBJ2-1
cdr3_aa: CASSGLGGYNEQFF
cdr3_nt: TGTGCCAGCAGCGGGCTTGGGGGGTATAATGAGCAGTTCTTC

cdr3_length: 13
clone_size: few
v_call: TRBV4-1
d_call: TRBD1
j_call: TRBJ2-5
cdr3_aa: CASGTGSRETQYF
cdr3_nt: TGCGCCAGCGGGACAGGGAGTAGAGAGACCCAGTACTTC

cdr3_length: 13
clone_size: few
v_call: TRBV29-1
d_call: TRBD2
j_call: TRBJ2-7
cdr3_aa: CSVIGTSEGEQYF
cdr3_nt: TGCAGCGTGATCGGGACTAGCGAGGGCGAGCAGTACTTC